The 13 T cell receptor beta chains presented below share a single source sample, sequenced in a study of blood T cell repertoires in COVID-19. Generated by immunoSEQ multiplex PCR, the TCRdb table keeps only in-frame clones and is missing some. The data hold roughly 130,000 clones, with approximately 89% observed a single time. The sequenced sample consisted of peripheral blood. The receptors here all came from a woman aged 60-75 years with acute or convalescent COVID-19.

V is TRBV11-2 and J is TRBJ1-5; no definite D call. This CDR3 comprises 15 residues. CDR1 and CDR2 from the germline V gene are SGHAT and FQNNGV. V was shortened by 0 bases and J by 1 base, with 7 bases between the two germline ends. Here the CDR3 DNA reads TGTGCCAGCAGCTTAGAGCGCCACAGCAATCAGCCCCAGCATTTT. Translating gives CASSLERHSNQPQHF.

The chain recombines TRBV2 with TRBJ1-1; D call uncertain. Germline V gene sequence: CDR1 SNHLY, CDR2 FYNNEI. Trimming removed 5 bases at V and 7 bases at J, with 11 bases between. The CDR3 loop spans 12 amino acids. CDR3 sequence reads: CASSPTLVEAFF. CDR3 nucleotide sequence: TGTGCCAGCAGTCCCACTCTCGTTGAAGCTTTCTTT. Based on the CDR3 plus reference TRBV2 and TRBJ1-1, the full variable domain is EPEVTQTPSHQVTQMGQEVILRCVPISNHLYFYWYRQILGQKVEFLVSFYNNEISEKSEIFDDQFSVERPDGSNFTLKIRSTKLEDSAMYFCASSPTLVEAFFGQGTRLTVV.

The chain combines TRBV7-9 with TRBJ1-1; D remains unclear. The CDR3 is made up of 13 amino acids. Trimming left V 8 bases short and J 1 base short, with 11 bases between. CDR1 and CDR2 from the germline V gene are SEHNR and FQNEAQ (reference sequence). The CDR3, as DNA: TGTGCCAGCGGCAGGCACGGGAACACTGAAGCTTTCTTT. It encodes CASGRHGNTEAFF.

This sequence joins TRBV19 and TRBJ2-1; 8 bases match TRBD1. CDR1 LNHDA and CDR2 SQIVND come from the germline V gene (reference sequence). This CDR3 has 19 amino acids. Trimming at V came to 7 bases and at J to 0 bases, leaving 17 bases not matched to a gene. This chain's CDR3 is CASTDRGGSGFSSYNEQFF. CDR3 DNA: TGTGCCAGTACCGACAGGGGAGGCAGCGGGTTTAGCTCCTACAATGAGCAGTTCTTC. The entire variable domain, with the rest obtained from reference TRBV19 and TRBJ2-1, is as follows: DGGITQSPKYLFRKEGQNVTLSCEQNLNHDAMYWYRQDPGQGLRLIYYSQIVNDFQKGDIAEGYSVSREKKESFPLTVTSAQKNPTAFYLCASTDRGGSGFSSYNEQFFGPGTRLTVL.

The chain has TRBV5-1 and TRBJ1-1; 12 positions match TRBD1. Germline CDR1 is SGHRS and CDR2 is YFSETQ. The junction had 11 bases not matched to a gene; V was cut back by 4 bases and J by 4 bases. This CDR3 spans 17 amino acids. CDR3 residues: CASSGGTGGAGGTEAFF. The CDR3, as DNA: TGCGCCAGCAGCGGTGGGACAGGGGGCGCAGGGGGCACTGAAGCTTTCTTT.

This clone was seen once. V is TRBV24-1 and J is TRBJ2-1, with a tentative D call TRBD2 (5 bases). The germline V gene has CDR1 KGHDR and CDR2 SFDVKD. The length of the CDR3 is 14 residues. Trimming took 8 bases from V and 10 from J, leaving 20 bases between them. In DNA form, the CDR3 reads TGTGCCACCACGGCCTCCAGCGGCAGATACGAGCAGTTCTTC. Translation: CATTASSGRYEQFF.

DNA for the CDR3: TGTGCCAGTACCCAAGGGGATATGAACAATCAGCCCCAGCATTTT. It translates to CASTQGDMNNQPQHF. The chain carries TRBV19 and TRBJ1-5, with a weak D call TRBD1 (5 bases). The CDR3 runs 15 residues. Trimming cost V 7 bases and J 3 bases, with 16 bases left between them. Germline values: CDR1 LNHDA, CDR2 SQIVND (reference sequence).

This rearrangement joins TRBV28 to TRBJ1-1; 7 bases match TRBD1. The length of the CDR3 is 15 residues. Trimming removed 3 bases from V and 4 bases from J; junction bases left unmatched: 8. Looked up from germline, CDR1 is MDHEN and CDR2 is SYDVKM. CDR3 coding DNA: TGTGCCAGCAGTTTCTCGAGACAGGGATTCACTGAAGCTTTCTTT. Encoded protein: CASSFSRQGFTEAFF.

V is TRBV25-1 and J is TRBJ1-4; the match to TRBD1 covers 8 bases. The CDR3 runs to 15 residues. Germline CDR1 and CDR2: MGHDK and SYGVNS. Trimming took 4 bases from V and 6 from J; bases not matched to a gene: 7. The CDR3 coding sequence is TGTGCCAGCAGTGTACGGCAGGGGGCGCATGAAAAACTGTTTTTT. It specifies CASSVRQGAHEKLFF.

The chain has TRBV5-4 and TRBJ1-1; possibly TRBD1 for D (5 bases). In germline, CDR1 is SGHNT, CDR2 YYREEE (reference sequence). V lost 0 bases to trimming and J lost 5 bases, with 8 bases between them. The CDR3 is made up of 13 amino acids. CDR3 DNA: TGTGCCAGCAGCTTGGAGGGGTCTACTGAAGCTTTCTTT. As protein: CASSLEGSTEAFF.

The chain links TRBV6-1 to TRBJ1-1; D possibly corresponds to TRBD1 (6 bases). The V gene lost 6 bases and the J gene lost 0 bases, with 14 bases spanning the gap. The CDR3 has 15 residues. The germline gives CDR1 MNHNS, CDR2 SASEGT. CDR3 protein: CASSHRGGMNTEAFF. The CDR3 nucleotides read TGTGCCAGCAGCCACCGCGGGGGCATGAACACTGAAGCTTTCTTT.

V usage is TRBV30 and J usage is TRBJ1-4; TRBD1 matches 7 bases. CDR3 length: 13 amino acids. From germline, CDR1 is GTSNPN and CDR2 SVGIG (reference sequence). Trimming took 4 bases from V and 10 from J; bases not matched to a gene: 9. The CDR3 loop is CAWITQGGRKLFF. The DNA for the CDR3 is TGTGCCTGGATCACGCAGGGGGGCAGAAAACTGTTTTTT.

The CDR3 region has the DNA TGTGCCATCAGTGCTACAACAGTGGCAACTAATGAAAAACTGTTTTTT. Protein product: CAISATTVATNEKLFF. The chain joins TRBV10-3 to TRBJ1-4; D gene uncertain. In germline, CDR1 is ENHRY, CDR2 SYGVKD. V lost 4 bases to trimming and J lost 0 bases, with 12 bases between them. The CDR3 loop spans 16 amino acids.